One and the same sample provided the 10 T cell receptor beta chains below, sequenced in a study of neoadjuvant anti-PD-1 for oral cavity cancer. Some clones are missing from TCRdb's copy, which holds only in-frame ones; the method was immunoSEQ multiplex PCR. The sample consists of 60,000 to 75,000 clones, around 82% of them appearing once. The specimen comprised PBMCs, sampled before nivolumab (anti-PD-1) treatment. The receptors here all came from a person between 40 and 80 years old with oral cavity squamous cell carcinoma.

This chain links TRBV5-6 with TRBJ2-5, with D maybe TRBD2 (5 bases). CDR1 SGHDT and CDR2 YYEEEE come from the germline V gene. The CDR3 is made up of 13 amino acids. Trimming took 4 bases from V and 3 from J, leaving 10 bases between them. The CDR3 sequence is CASSLGLEETQYF. CDR3 coding DNA: TGTGCCAGCAGCCTCGGACTCGAAGAGACCCAGTACTTC.

The V call is TRBV9, the J call TRBJ1-3; D ambiguous. This CDR3 comprises 13 residues. V lost 5 bases and J lost 4, with 10 bases in between. The germline CDR1 and CDR2 sequences are SGDLS and YYNGEE. The CDR3 region is CASRPSSGNTIYF. DNA for the CDR3: TGTGCCAGCAGACCCTCCTCAGGAAACACCATATATTTT.

V is TRBV29-1 and J is TRBJ2-3, with D unresolved. V was shortened by 2 bases and J by 2 bases, with 5 bases between the two germline ends. The CDR3 runs 12 residues. Germline CDR1 is SQVTM and CDR2 is ANQGSEA. The CDR3: CSVEISTDTQYF. The CDR3 DNA sequence: TGCAGCGTTGAAATTTCCACAGATACGCAGTATTTT.

This clone came up once. This chain joins TRBV6-1 and TRBJ1-1; no firm D call. V lost 2 bases and J lost 5, with 12 bases in between. CDR1 and CDR2 from the germline V gene are MNHNS and SASEGT. The CDR3 runs 14 residues. The CDR3 loop is CASSEWGIFTEAFF. Written as DNA, the CDR3 is TGTGCCAGCAGTGAATGGGGAATTTTTACTGAAGCTTTCTTT.

The chain employs TRBV5-6 and TRBJ1-2, with D possibly being TRBD1 (6 bases). CDR3 size: 14 residues. V lost 4 bases and J lost 7, with 17 bases in between. CDR1 is SGHDT, CDR2 YYEEEE, per germline. CDR3 bases: TGTGCCAGCAGCGTATATCAGGGGTTGGGTGGCTACACCTTC. Its protein product is CASSVYQGLGGYTF. The full variable domain, with the rest looked up from reference TRBV5-6 and TRBJ1-2, is DAGVTQSPTHLIKTRGQQVTLRCSPKSGHDTVSWYQQALGQGPQFIFQYYEEEERQRGNFPDRFSGHQFPNYSSELNVNALLLGDSALYLCASSVYQGLGGYTFGSGTRLTVV.

This chain joins TRBV28 and TRBJ1-2, with D unresolved. Germline V gene sequence: CDR1 MDHEN, CDR2 SYDVKM. This CDR3 has 12 amino acids. Trimming took off 5 bases at V and 4 bases at J, with 8 bases between the two ends. CDR3 DNA: TGTGCCAGCAGTCCTGGATTCTATGGCTACACCTTC. Translation: CASSPGFYGYTF.

This rearrangement joins TRBV6-6 to TRBJ1-5; 8 bases are shared with TRBD1. CDR3 length equals 16 residues. Germline V gene data show CDR1 as MNHNY and CDR2 as SVGAGI (reference sequence). With 2 bases clipped from V and 7 bases from J, the junction kept 10 bases outside the gene matches. The CDR3 sequence is CASSYAPGGQRQPQHF. The CDR3 nucleotides read TGTGCCAGCAGTTACGCACCAGGGGGCCAGAGACAGCCCCAGCATTTT.

DNA for the CDR3: TGTGCCAGCAGCTTAGCGTGGGACCGACCCTACTTCAATGAGCAGTTCTTC. This codes for CASSLAWDRPYFNEQFF. The chain combines TRBV7-2 with TRBJ2-1; perhaps D is TRBD1 or TRBD2 (5 bases each). This CDR3 comprises 17 residues. Germline V lookup: CDR1 SGHTA, CDR2 FQGNSA. Trimming shortened V by 0 bases and J by 6 bases, and 18 bases separated the two germline ends.

This rearrangement joins TRBV7-9 to TRBJ1-1; the D is unclear. Looked up from germline, CDR1 is SEHNR and CDR2 is FQNEAQ (reference sequence). V lost 8 bases and J 6 bases, leaving 13 bases between the germline ends. This CDR3 spans 12 amino acids. For the CDR3, the DNA is TGTGCCAGCGAGTACCTGAGGGCTGAAGCTTTCTTT. It translates to CASEYLRAEAFF.

The V gene is TRBV7-3, the J gene TRBJ1-1, with TRBD1 identical over 7 bases. Germline CDR1 and CDR2: SGHTA and FQGTGA. CDR3 size: 14 residues. V lost 5 bases and J lost 5; bases outside the gene matches: 8. This chain's CDR3 is CASSQRDSATEAFF. The CDR3 DNA reads TGTGCCAGCAGCCAACGGGACAGTGCGACTGAAGCTTTCTTT.